This T cell receptor (beta chain) stems from a study of T cells in Graves' hyperthyroidism and ophthalmopathy (dated by TCRdb to 2018 to 2020). With regard to the full study: To identify TCR V-J signatures that set the groups apart, the researchers used a discovery cohort of 90 to 100 patients, made up of roughly 45 with Graves' ophthalmopathy and around 58 with stable Graves' hyperthyroidism. In addition, the study compared T-cell repertoires in thyroid tissue and in blood from several Graves' hyperthyroidism patients. The paper reports TCR Vbeta CDR3 sequencing of over 120 peripheral blood samples: under 45 ophthalmopathy, 70 to 85 hyperthyroidism and around 17 progressor patients. Prospective prediction of ophthalmopathy was tested in an independent validation cohort of 18 to 20 hyperthyroidism patients and 17 patients who later progressed to ophthalmopathy. The roughly 100 discovery patients were randomly split 7:3 into training and test sets. After blood sampling, hyperthyroidism patients were treated with methimazole at a starting dose of 30 mg daily, and ophthalmopathy patients were treated with high-dose intravenous methylprednisolone. Study-level results and caveats: Blood samples also contained most of the expanded thyroid clonotypes (frequency above 0.001), which suggests that blood repertoires may reflect thyroid immune responses. Ophthalmopathy was separated from stable hyperthyroidism by a 13 V-J signature model, with around 90% sensitivity and roughly 81% specificity obtained in cross-validation and 80%/75% obtained in testing. In validation, progression to ophthalmopathy was predicted by the model with 70.59% sensitivity and 72.22% specificity, a median of approximately 6.5 months before onset. Sample size was not statistically predetermined, and investigators were not blinded to group allocation.

Stable Graves' hyperthyroidism was defined as the absence of progression to ophthalmopathy over 18 months of follow-up. Hyperthyroidism patients were newly diagnosed, had a disease duration of under 2 months, and were aged 18 to 65 years. Any patient with an uncontrolled infection, another autoimmune disease, pregnancy or lactation was excluded. Diagnoses relied on clinical symptoms, serum thyroxine and TRAb, thyroid ultrasound and orbital computed tomography. Total RNA was extracted using Trizol reagent, and RNA quality was assessed on an Agilent 2100 Bioanalyzer. This clonotype was counted once. Its target antigen remains unknown. No base quality values were provided; no much bigger clone lies one nucleotide off. A single read constitutes weak evidence. The TCR beta CDR3 regions were amplified from the RNA transcripts. The first round of RT-PCR for the TCR CDR3 was performed with the HTBI primer set and the Qiagen OneStep RT-PCR kit. A second multiplex PCR round built the libraries, followed by size selection and purification. Sequencing of the libraries was done on an Illumina HiSeq2000 using paired-end 100 bp reads. The authors processed their data as follows. SOAPnuke was used to process the raw data, throwing out any read that contained adapters or uncalled bases, had a mean Phred below 15, or lacked an exact constant-primer or identifier match. COPE v1.2.5 was used to merge the high-quality paired reads, and each unique nucleotide sequence was defined as a clonotype. MiTCR v1.1 was used to align the clonotypes against IMGT TRBV, TRBD and TRBJ reference segments. The analysis was restricted to V-J combinations with a frequency above 0.0001, which together covered around 99% of the repertoires. A TCS score was defined as the ratio of F50 (clonal expansion) to E x V (chaos), with BLOSUM62-based TCRdist applied between CDR3 peptides within each V-J. Welch's t-statistics and random forest reduced around 520 V-J features to roughly 13, which were used in a naive Bayes classifier (R e1071). TCRdb reprocessing: public reads trimmed at Q25 with fastp, clones called with MiXCR, in-frame beta chains kept. One record per CDR3 amino acid sequence lists the most common genes and DNA. In this record, the V and J calls reflect TCRdb's handling and not the investigators' own analysis. For this sample the table gives roughly 580,000 distinct CDR3 sequences, of which approximately 44% were detected only once. The top ten clonotypes cover about 8.2% of the sample.

From a lookup of the germline V gene, CDR1 and CDR2 are SQVTM and ANQGSEA. There are 9 amino acids in the CDR3, from cysteine to phenylalanine inclusive. Only the CDR3 portion is preserved as DNA: 27 bases, with reading frame beginning at the first base. Deletion took 3 bases off V and 7 bases off J, with a span of 4 bases between the germline ends. In this chain, TRBV29-1 is recombined with TRBJ2-7; the D gene identity is not certain. The sequencing input was peripheral blood or thyroid tissue (not recorded which). This TCR derives from a woman younger than 35 with Graves' hyperthyroidism. Donor details come from another sample of the same person, matched by shared clones. The DNA sequence is TGCAGCGTTGACAATGAGCAGTACTTC. This codes for CSVDNEQYF.